This T cell receptor beta chain originates from a study of Ad26.COV2.S vaccination and SARS-CoV-2 variants. Study overall: The study gave Ad26.COV2.S intramuscularly, once or twice 56 days apart.

Specified treatment: some 19 received Ad26.COV2.S at low or high dose, single or two shots; roughly five received placebo; per-sample allocation not given. Samples were taken on day 63 after the first vaccine or placebo injection. TCRdb's copy holds only in-frame clones and misses some; the assay was immunoSEQ multiplex PCR. The repertoire holds under 550,000 clones, with about nine tenths as singletons. The junction had 5 bases not matched to a gene; V was cut back by 7 bases and J by 6 bases. From germline, CDR1 is MNHEY and CDR2 SVGAGI. This CDR3 contains 14 residues. This clonotype originated in a person aged 18-65 years who received the Ad26.COV2.S COVID-19 vaccine or a placebo. The starting material was peripheral blood, obtained in a trial of Ad26.COV2.S vaccine versus placebo. The genes are TRBV6-5 and TRBJ2-2; TRBD1 agrees at 10 bases. The CDR3: CASKGQGLSGELFF. The CDR3 DNA follows: TGTGCCAGCAAGGGACAGGGGTTATCCGGGGAGCTGTTTTTT.